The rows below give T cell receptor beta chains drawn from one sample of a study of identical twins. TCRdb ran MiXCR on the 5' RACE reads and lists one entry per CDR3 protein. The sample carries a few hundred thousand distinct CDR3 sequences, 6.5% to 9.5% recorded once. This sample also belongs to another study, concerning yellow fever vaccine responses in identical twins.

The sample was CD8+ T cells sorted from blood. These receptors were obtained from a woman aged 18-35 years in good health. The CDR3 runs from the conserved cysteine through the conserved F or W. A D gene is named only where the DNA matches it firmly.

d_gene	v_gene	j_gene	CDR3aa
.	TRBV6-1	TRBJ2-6	CASSDSANSGANVLTF
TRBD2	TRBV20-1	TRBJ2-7	CSARPRTSGQSYEQYF
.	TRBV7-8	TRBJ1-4	CASSLGYRETTNEKLFF
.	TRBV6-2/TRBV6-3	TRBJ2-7	CASKRNYEQYF
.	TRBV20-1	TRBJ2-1	CSASQGNYNEQFF
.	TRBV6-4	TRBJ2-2	CASPKGSGELFF
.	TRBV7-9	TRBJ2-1	CASSSSAYNEQFF
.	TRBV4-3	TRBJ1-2	CASSQDQGFKGYTF
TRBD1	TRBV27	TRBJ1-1	CASRLGQGYTEAFF
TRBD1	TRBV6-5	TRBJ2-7	CASSYSGTGAGEQYF
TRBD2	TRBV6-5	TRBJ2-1	CASSHAVAGDEQFF
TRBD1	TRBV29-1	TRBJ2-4	CSVALWTGLDIQYF
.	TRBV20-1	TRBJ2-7	CSARDTRSYEQYF
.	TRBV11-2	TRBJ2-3	CASSSKDTQYF
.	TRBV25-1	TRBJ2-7	CASRRDITNEQYF
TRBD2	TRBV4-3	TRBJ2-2	CASSQAGGSGELFF